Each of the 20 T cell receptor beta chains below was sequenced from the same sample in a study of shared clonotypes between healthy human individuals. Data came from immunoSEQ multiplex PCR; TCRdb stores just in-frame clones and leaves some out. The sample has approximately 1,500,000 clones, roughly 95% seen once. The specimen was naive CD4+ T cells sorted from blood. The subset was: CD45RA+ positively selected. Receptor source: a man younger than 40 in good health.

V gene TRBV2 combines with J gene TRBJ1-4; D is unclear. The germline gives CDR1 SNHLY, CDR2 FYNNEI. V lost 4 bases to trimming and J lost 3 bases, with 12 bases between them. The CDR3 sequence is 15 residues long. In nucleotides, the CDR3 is TGTGCCAGCAGTGTTTCCCCGGCGCCTAATGAAAAACTGTTTTTT. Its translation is CASSVSPAPNEKLFF.

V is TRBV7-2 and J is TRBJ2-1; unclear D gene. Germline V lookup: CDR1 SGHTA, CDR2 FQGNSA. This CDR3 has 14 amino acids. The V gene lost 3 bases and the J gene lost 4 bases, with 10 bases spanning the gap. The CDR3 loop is CASSFPLGYNEQFF. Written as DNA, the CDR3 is TGTGCCAGCAGCTTCCCGCTTGGGTACAATGAGCAGTTCTTC.

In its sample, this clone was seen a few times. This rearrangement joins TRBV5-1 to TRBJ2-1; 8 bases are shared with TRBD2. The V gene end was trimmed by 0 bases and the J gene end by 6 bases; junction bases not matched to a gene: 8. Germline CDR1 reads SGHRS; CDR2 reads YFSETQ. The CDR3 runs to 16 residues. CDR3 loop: CASSLDSGLAGNEQFF. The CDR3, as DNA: TGCGCCAGCAGCTTGGATTCCGGACTAGCAGGCAATGAGCAGTTCTTC.

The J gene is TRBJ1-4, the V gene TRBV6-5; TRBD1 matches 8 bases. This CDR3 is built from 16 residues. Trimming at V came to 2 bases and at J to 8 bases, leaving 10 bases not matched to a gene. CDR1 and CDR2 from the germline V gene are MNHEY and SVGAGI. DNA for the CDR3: TGTGCCAGCAGTTACGAAACACGGACAGGGATCGAAAAACTGTTTTTT. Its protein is CASSYETRTGIEKLFF.

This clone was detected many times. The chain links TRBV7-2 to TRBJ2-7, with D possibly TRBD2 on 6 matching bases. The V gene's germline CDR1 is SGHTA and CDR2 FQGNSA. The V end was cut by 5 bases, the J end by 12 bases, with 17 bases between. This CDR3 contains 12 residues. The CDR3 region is CASSPGGVSGYF. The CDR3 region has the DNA TGTGCCAGCAGCCCCGGGGGAGTCTCGGGGTACTTC.

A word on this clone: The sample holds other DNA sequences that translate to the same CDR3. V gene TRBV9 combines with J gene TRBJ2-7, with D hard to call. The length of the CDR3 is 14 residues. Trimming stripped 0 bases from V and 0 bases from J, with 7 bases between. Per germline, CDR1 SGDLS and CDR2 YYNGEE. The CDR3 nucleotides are TGTGCCAGCAGCGTAGGGGCGGTCTCCTACGAGCAGTACTTC. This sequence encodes CASSVGAVSYEQYF.

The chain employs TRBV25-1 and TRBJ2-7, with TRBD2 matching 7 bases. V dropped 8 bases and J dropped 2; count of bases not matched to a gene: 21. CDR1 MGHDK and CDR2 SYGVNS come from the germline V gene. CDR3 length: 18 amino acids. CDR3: CASFGRWITTFGAYEQYF. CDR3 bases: TGTGCCAGCTTCGGGAGGTGGATTACTACCTTCGGGGCCTACGAGCAGTACTTC.

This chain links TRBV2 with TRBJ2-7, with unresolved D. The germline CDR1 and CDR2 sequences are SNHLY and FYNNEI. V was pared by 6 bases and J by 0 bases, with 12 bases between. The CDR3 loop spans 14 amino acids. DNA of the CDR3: TGTGCCAGCAGACTCCCAGGTTACTCCTACGAGCAGTACTTC. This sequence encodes CASRLPGYSYEQYF.

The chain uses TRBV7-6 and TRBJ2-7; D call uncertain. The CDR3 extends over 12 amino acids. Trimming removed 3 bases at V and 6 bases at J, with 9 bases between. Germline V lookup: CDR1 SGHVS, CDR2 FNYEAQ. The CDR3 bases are TGTGCCAGCAGCTTGGTCAAGGGCGAGCAGTACTTC. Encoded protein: CASSLVKGEQYF.

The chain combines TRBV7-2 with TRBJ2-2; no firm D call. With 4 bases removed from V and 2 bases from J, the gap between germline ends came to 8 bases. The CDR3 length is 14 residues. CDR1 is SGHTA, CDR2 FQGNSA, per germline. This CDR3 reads CASSYLPNTGELFF. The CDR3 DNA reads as TGTGCCAGCAGCTACCTTCCAAACACCGGGGAGCTGTTTTTT.

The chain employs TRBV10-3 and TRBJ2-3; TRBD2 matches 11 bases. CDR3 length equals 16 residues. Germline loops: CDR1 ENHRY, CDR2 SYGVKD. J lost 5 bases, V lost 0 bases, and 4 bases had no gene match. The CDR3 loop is CAISESTSGRQDTQYF. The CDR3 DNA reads TGTGCCATCAGTGAGTCAACTAGCGGGAGACAAGATACGCAGTATTTT.

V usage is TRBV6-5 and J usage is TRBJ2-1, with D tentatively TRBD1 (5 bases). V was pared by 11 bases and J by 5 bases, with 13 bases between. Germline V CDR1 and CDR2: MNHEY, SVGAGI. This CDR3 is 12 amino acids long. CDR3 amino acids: CAPKGPNNEQFF. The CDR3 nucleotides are TGTGCCCCCAAGGGGCCGAACAATGAGCAGTTCTTC.

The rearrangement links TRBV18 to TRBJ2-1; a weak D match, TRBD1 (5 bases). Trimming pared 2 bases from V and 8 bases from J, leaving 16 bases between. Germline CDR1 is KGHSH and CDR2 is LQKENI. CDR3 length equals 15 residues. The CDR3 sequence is CASSPDVLRVDEQFF. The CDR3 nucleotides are TGTGCCAGCTCACCAGATGTGCTCAGGGTCGATGAGCAGTTCTTC.

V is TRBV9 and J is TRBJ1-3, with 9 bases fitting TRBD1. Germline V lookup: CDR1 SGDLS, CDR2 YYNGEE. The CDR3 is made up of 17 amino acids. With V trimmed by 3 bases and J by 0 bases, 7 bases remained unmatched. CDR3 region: CASSARLDRGSGNTIYF. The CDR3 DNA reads TGTGCCAGCAGCGCCCGCTTGGACAGGGGCTCTGGAAACACCATATATTTT.

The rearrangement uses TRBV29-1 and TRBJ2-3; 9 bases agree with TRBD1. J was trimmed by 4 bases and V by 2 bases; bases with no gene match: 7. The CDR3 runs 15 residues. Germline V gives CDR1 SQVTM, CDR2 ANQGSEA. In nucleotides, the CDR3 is TGCAGCGTTGAAACAACAGGGGGCGCCCCAGATACGCAGTATTTT. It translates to CSVETTGGAPDTQYF.

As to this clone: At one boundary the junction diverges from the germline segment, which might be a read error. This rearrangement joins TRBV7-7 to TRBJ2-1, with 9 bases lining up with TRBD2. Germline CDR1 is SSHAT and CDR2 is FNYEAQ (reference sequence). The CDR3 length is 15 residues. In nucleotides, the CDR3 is TGTGCTAGCAGCTCGACTAGCGGCGAACACAATGAGCAGTTCTTC. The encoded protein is CASSSTSGEHNEQFF.

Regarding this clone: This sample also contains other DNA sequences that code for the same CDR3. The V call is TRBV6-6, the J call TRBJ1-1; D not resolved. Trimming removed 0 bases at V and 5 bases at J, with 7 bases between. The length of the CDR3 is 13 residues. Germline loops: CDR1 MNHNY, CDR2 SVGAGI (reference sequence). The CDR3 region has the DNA TGTGCCAGCAGTTACTCTGTAGGAACTGAAGCTTTCTTT. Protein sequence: CASSYSVGTEAFF.

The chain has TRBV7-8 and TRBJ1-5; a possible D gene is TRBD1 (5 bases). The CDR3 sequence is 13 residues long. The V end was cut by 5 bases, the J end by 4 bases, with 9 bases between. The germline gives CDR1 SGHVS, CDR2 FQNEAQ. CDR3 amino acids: CASSPTDNQPQHF. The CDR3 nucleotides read TGTGCCAGCAGCCCGACAGATAATCAGCCCCAGCATTTT.

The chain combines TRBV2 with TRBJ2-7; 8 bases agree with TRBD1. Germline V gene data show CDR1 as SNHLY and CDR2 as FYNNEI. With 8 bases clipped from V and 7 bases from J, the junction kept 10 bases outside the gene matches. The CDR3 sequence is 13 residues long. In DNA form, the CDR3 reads TGTGCCAGCGGCGGACAGGGTCTGGAGGAGCAGTACTTC. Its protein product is CASGGQGLEEQYF.

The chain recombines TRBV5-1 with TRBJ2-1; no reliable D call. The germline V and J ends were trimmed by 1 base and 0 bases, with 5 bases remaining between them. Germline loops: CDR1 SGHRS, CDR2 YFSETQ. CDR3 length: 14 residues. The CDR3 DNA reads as TGCGCCAGCAGCTTGTTCCGCTCCTACAATGAGCAGTTCTTC. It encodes CASSLFRSYNEQFF.